This passage covers 14 T cell receptor beta chains from one sample sequenced in a study of blood T cell repertoires in COVID-19. Produced via immunoSEQ multiplex PCR; TCRdb's table is partial and in-frame only. The sample contains roughly 14,000 clones, 73% of which appear only once. The sequenced sample was peripheral blood. Receptors were obtained from a boy younger than 10 with active or convalescent COVID-19.

This rearrangement joins TRBV9 to TRBJ2-1; weak D call: TRBD2 (7 bases). Trimming took off 4 bases at V and 7 bases at J, with 24 bases between the two ends. CDR1 is SGDLS, CDR2 YYNGEE, per germline. There are 17 residues in the CDR3. CDR3 nucleotides: TGTGCCAGCAGCCCCCACGGCGGGGGCTTGCCGTGGAATGAGCAGTTCTTC. Translated, it gives CASSPHGGGLPWNEQFF.

This clone was observed a handful of times. The CDR3 is CASSSTGYSNQPQHF. For the CDR3, the DNA is TGTGCCAGCAGCTCGACAGGTTATAGCAATCAGCCCCAGCATTTT. The rearrangement uses TRBV3-1 (or the pseudogene TRBV3-2) and TRBJ1-5; weak D call: TRBD1 (6 bases). The germline gives CDR1 LGHDT, CDR2 YNNKEL (reference sequence). The CDR3 sequence is 15 residues long. Trimming stripped 5 bases from V and 0 bases from J, with 11 bases between.

The chain links TRBV11-2 to TRBJ2-1; 9 bases fit TRBD2. J gave up 7 bases and V 2 bases, and 18 bases lay outside the gene matches. Germline V gene lookup returns CDR1 SGHAT and CDR2 FQNNGV. This CDR3 region has 19 residues. The CDR3 sequence is CASSLNVAGRRGGNNEQFF. CDR3 nucleotide sequence: TGTGCCAGCAGCTTAAACGTGGCAGGGCGGCGGGGGGGGAATAATGAGCAGTTCTTC.

This chain's CDR3 is CASSSLAGFYNEQFF. In nucleotides, the CDR3 is TGTGCCAGCAGCTCCCTAGCGGGCTTTTACAATGAGCAGTTCTTC. V usage is TRBV5-5 and J usage is TRBJ2-1; 8 nucleotides line up with TRBD2. The CDR3 contains 15 residues. Trimming cost V 3 bases and J 4 bases; bases outside gene matches: 6. Germline CDR1 and CDR2: SGHKS and YYEKEE (reference sequence).

This clone was found a few times. The chain joins TRBV6-5 to TRBJ1-4; 12 bases are a match to TRBD1. V lost 5 bases, J lost 8 bases, and 6 bases stayed unmatched. Germline CDR1 is MNHEY and CDR2 is SVGAGI. The CDR3 spans 15 residues. CDR3 in amino acids: CASSIPGQGAEKLFF. CDR3 coding DNA: TGTGCCAGCAGTATCCCGGGACAGGGGGCAGAAAAACTGTTTTTT.

The V and J genes are TRBV5-1 and TRBJ1-1; TRBD1 is a possible D gene (5 bases). Trimming left V 3 bases short and J 1 base short, with 13 bases between. Germline loops: CDR1 SGHRS, CDR2 YFSETQ. This CDR3 has 15 residues. This CDR3 is CASSSQAPENTEAFF. The CDR3 DNA is TGCGCCAGCAGCTCACAGGCGCCCGAGAACACTGAAGCTTTCTTT.

The chain carries TRBV19 and TRBJ1-3; D perhaps matches TRBD1 (5 bases). V lost 7 bases, J lost 2 bases, and 21 bases lay in between. The CDR3 contains 17 residues. Germline CDR1 reads LNHDA; CDR2 reads SQIVND (reference sequence). The chain's CDR3 is CASKIGVGAGTGNTIYF. CDR3 nucleotide sequence: TGTGCCAGTAAAATTGGAGTAGGGGCAGGTACTGGAAACACCATATATTTT. The entire variable domain, with the rest obtained from reference TRBV19 and TRBJ1-3, is as follows: DGGITQSPKYLFRKEGQNVTLSCEQNLNHDAMYWYRQDPGQGLRLIYYSQIVNDFQKGDIAEGYSVSREKKESFPLTVTSAQKNPTAFYLCASKIGVGAGTGNTIYFGEGSWLTVV.

The J gene is TRBJ1-1, the V gene TRBV6-6; D remains unclear. The CDR3 is 13 amino acids. V gave up 10 bases and J gave up 1 base, with 13 bases separating them. From germline, CDR1 is MNHNY and CDR2 SVGAGI (reference sequence). The CDR3 spells CATMVRGNTEAFF. CDR3 DNA sequence: TGTGCCACCATGGTCCGGGGGAACACTGAAGCTTTCTTT.

The chain carries TRBV28 and TRBJ2-3; the D gene is possibly TRBD1 (6 bases). V was cut by 3 bases and J by 3 bases, with 7 bases left in between. Germline-derived CDR1 and CDR2 are MDHEN and SYDVKM. The CDR3 loop spans 13 amino acids. CDR3 nucleotide sequence: TGTGCCAGCAGTTTTACAGGGACAGATACGCAGTATTTT. Translated, it gives CASSFTGTDTQYF.

The rearrangement links TRBV3-1 (or the pseudogene TRBV3-2) to TRBJ2-7, with TRBD1 matching over 8 bases. Per the germline V gene, CDR1 is LGHDT and CDR2 is YNNKEL (reference sequence). Unmatched junction bases numbered 11, after V lost 8 bases and J lost 2 bases. This CDR3 contains 15 residues. CDR3 nucleotides: TGTGCCAGCGGTCCCGGGACAGGCCTAACCTACGAGCAGTACTTC. It specifies CASGPGTGLTYEQYF.

The chain links TRBV4-1 to TRBJ1-2; D is perhaps TRBD1 (5 bases). Germline CDR1 reads MGHRA; CDR2 reads YSYEKL. CDR3 length: 15 amino acids. V lost 1 base and J lost 0, with 9 bases in between. CDR3 protein: CASSQAGFANYGYTF. The CDR3 bases are TGCGCCAGCAGCCAAGCAGGGTTCGCTAACTATGGCTACACCTTC.

Here the CDR3 DNA reads TGTGCCAGCAGCCAAGCCGGCGAGCAGTACTTC. Translated, it gives CASSQAGEQYF. This rearrangement joins TRBV3-1 (or the pseudogene TRBV3-2) to TRBJ2-7; D gene unclear. Trimming stripped 1 base from V and 6 bases from J, with 4 bases between. CDR1 is LGHDT and CDR2 is YNNKEL in the germline V gene (reference sequence). The CDR3 length is 11 residues.

The CDR3: CASSAVPVSSSYEQYF. DNA of the CDR3: TGCGCCAGCAGCGCGGTGCCGGTTTCGAGCTCCTACGAGCAGTACTTC. The chain uses TRBV5-1 and TRBJ2-7, with D uncertain. The CDR3 spans 16 residues. The germline CDR1 and CDR2 sequences are SGHRS and YFSETQ. V was cut by 4 bases and J by 0 bases, with 17 bases left in between.

The sample holds a few counts of this clone. V and J are TRBV2 and TRBJ1-4, with 7 bases aligning to TRBD1. The germline CDR1 and CDR2 sequences are SNHLY and FYNNEI. The CDR3 runs to 16 residues. V dropped 2 bases and J dropped 4; count of bases not matched to a gene: 7. CDR3 coding DNA: TGTGCCAGCAGTGAACGGACAGGTATCGTTAATGAAAAACTGTTTTTT. Encoded protein: CASSERTGIVNEKLFF. The full variable domain, completed using reference TRBV2 and TRBJ1-4, is EPEVTQTPSHQVTQMGQEVILRCVPISNHLYFYWYRQILGQKVEFLVSFYNNEISEKSEIFDDQFSVERPDGSNFTLKIRSTKLEDSAMYFCASSERTGIVNEKLFFGSGTQLSVL.